The next 21 T cell receptor beta chains were all read from a single sample in a study of blood T cell repertoires in COVID-19. Profiling relied on immunoSEQ multiplex PCR, and the TCRdb table lists in-frame clones only, not all of them. The sample consists of around 340,000 clones, approximately 86% of them appearing once. The sequencing input was peripheral blood. Source of these receptors: a woman aged 55-75 years with COVID-19, enrolled during active disease.

V and J are TRBV18 and TRBJ1-2; no reliable D call. V lost 0 bases, J lost 7 bases, and 12 bases lay in between. This CDR3 is built from 14 residues. Germline V lookup: CDR1 KGHSH, CDR2 LQKENI. CDR3 bases: TGTGCCAGCTCACCACCGGTTGAGGGTGTTGGCTACACCTTC. Its protein product is CASSPPVEGVGYTF.

In this sample, this clone turned up once. The CDR3 protein is CASSSGPEQFF. CDR3 nucleotides: TGTGCCAGCAGCTCTGGGCCTGAGCAGTTCTTC. The chain uses TRBV7-3 and TRBJ2-1; D call uncertain. Germline assignment: CDR1 SGHTA and CDR2 FQGTGA. V lost 4 bases and J 9 bases, leaving 7 bases between the germline ends. CDR3 length equals 11 residues.

The chain employs TRBV12-3 or TRBV12-4 and TRBJ1-4, with D uncertain. Trimming took 7 bases from V and 4 from J, leaving 10 bases between them. The CDR3 is 13 amino acids. The CDR3 nucleotides read TGTGCCAGCAAACCGGGAAATAATGAAAAACTGTTTTTT. Its translation is CASKPGNNEKLFF.

This rearrangement joins TRBV29-1 to TRBJ1-1; TRBD1 aligns across 8 bases. Germline V gene data show CDR1 as SQVTM and CDR2 as ANQGSEA. V lost 5 bases and J lost 4; bases outside the gene matches: 6. The CDR3 is 13 residues long. The DNA of the CDR3 is TGCAGCGTTAAGATCACAGGGGGCACTGAAGCTTTCTTT. Translating it yields CSVKITGGTEAFF.

This chain links TRBV7-2 with TRBJ1-6; 7 nucleotides match TRBD1. The CDR3 totals 15 residues. Germline loops: CDR1 SGHTA, CDR2 FQGNSA. With V trimmed by 5 bases and J by 8 bases, 9 bases remained unmatched. CDR3 DNA: TGTGCCAGCAGCGAGATGACAGGGTCTCATTCACCCCTCCACTTT. Translated, it gives CASSEMTGSHSPLHF.

CDR3: CAWSLFLNTEAFF. CDR3 nucleotides: TGTGCCTGGAGTCTCTTCTTGAACACTGAAGCTTTCTTT. The chain couples TRBV30 to TRBJ1-1; no clear D. The CDR3 totals 13 residues. The V end was cut by 2 bases, the J end by 0 bases, with 7 bases between. The germline V gene encodes CDR1 GTSNPN and CDR2 SVGIG (reference sequence). Full variable domain (remainder filled in from reference TRBV30 and TRBJ1-1): SQTIHQWPATLVQPVGSPLSLECTVEGTSNPNLYWYRQAAGRGLQLLFYSVGIGQISSEVPQNLSASRPQDRQFILSSKKLLLSDSGFYLCAWSLFLNTEAFFGQGTRLTVV.

The chain combines TRBV20-1 with TRBJ1-1, with 7 nucleotides matching TRBD1. The CDR3 has 11 residues. Germline V gene lookup returns CDR1 DFQATT and CDR2 SNEGSKA (reference sequence). The V gene end was trimmed by 6 bases and the J gene end by 6 bases; junction bases not matched to a gene: 4. DNA for the CDR3: TGCAGTGCGACAGGGTCCTCTGAAGCTTTCTTT. Its translation: CSATGSSEAFF.

This clone has only one observation. This chain uses TRBV3-1 (or the pseudogene TRBV3-2) with TRBJ1-5; D remains unclear. Per the germline V gene, CDR1 is LGHDT and CDR2 is YNNKEL (reference sequence). CDR3 length: 14 residues. Deletions cut 5 bases from V and 0 bases from J, with 8 bases between. As DNA, the CDR3 is TGTGCCAGCAGCTTCCCAGGTAGCAATCAGCCCCAGCATTTT. This translates into CASSFPGSNQPQHF.

In regard to this clone: This CDR3 is also generated by other DNA sequences in the sample. The V and J genes are TRBV7-2 and TRBJ1-1; D is unclear. V was pared by 1 base and J by 2 bases, with 5 bases between. This CDR3 spans 13 amino acids. Germline V gene lookup returns CDR1 SGHTA and CDR2 FQGNSA. CDR3 protein: CASSLGANTEAFF. The DNA of the CDR3 is TGTGCCAGCAGCTTAGGCGCAAACACTGAAGCTTTCTTT. Full variable domain (rest looked up from reference TRBV7-2 and TRBJ1-1): GAGVSQSPSNKVTEKGKDVELRCDPISGHTALYWYRQSLGQGLEFLIYFQGNSAPDKSGLPSDRFSAERTGGSVSTLTIQRTQQEDSAVYLCASSLGANTEAFFGQGTRLTVV.

The chain links TRBV7-2 to TRBJ2-3; maybe TRBD1 (7 bases). This CDR3 is built from 15 residues. Germline V gives CDR1 SGHTA, CDR2 FQGNSA. V lost 5 bases to trimming and J lost 0 bases, with 12 bases between them. CDR3 amino acids: CASSQGGLSTDTQYF. CDR3 nucleotide sequence: TGTGCCAGCAGCCAGGGGGGCCTCAGCACAGATACGCAGTATTTT.

The rearrangement joins TRBV7-9 to TRBJ2-1; possibly TRBD1 for D (6 bases). CDR3 length equals 15 residues. Trimming cost V 2 bases and J 2 bases, with 10 bases left between them. CDR1 SEHNR and CDR2 FQNEAQ come from the germline V gene (reference sequence). The CDR3 spells CASSLSQGAYNEQFF. The CDR3 DNA reads as TGTGCCAGCAGCTTATCACAGGGAGCCTACAATGAGCAGTTCTTC.

The rearrangement uses TRBV7-8 and TRBJ1-6; the D is unclear. Trimming shortened V by 6 bases and J by 11 bases, and 23 bases separated the two germline ends. From germline, CDR1 is SGHVS and CDR2 FQNEAQ. The CDR3 spans 16 residues. CDR3 residues: CASRTERVPLGTPLHF. The CDR3 DNA sequence: TGTGCCAGCAGAACAGAGAGGGTGCCCTTGGGAACACCCCTCCACTTT.

V gene TRBV15 combines with J gene TRBJ2-3, with D possibly being TRBD1 (5 bases). Trimming shortened V by 2 bases and J by 6 bases, and 24 bases separated the two germline ends. This CDR3 contains 18 residues. CDR1 and CDR2 (germline): LNHNV, YYDKDF (reference sequence). CDR3 nucleotide sequence: TGTGCCACCAGCAGACCCGCCTGGTTAGGGGCCACCCCGGATACGCAGTATTTT. As protein: CATSRPAWLGATPDTQYF.

V gene TRBV7-9 combines with J gene TRBJ2-3; 10 nucleotides agree with TRBD2. CDR3 length: 16 amino acids. From germline, CDR1 is SEHNR and CDR2 FQNEAQ (reference sequence). The J segment lost 0 bases and the V segment lost 4 bases, leaving 4 bases of the junction unmatched. The CDR3 protein is CASSSWTSGSTDTQYF. The CDR3 region has the DNA TGTGCCAGCAGCTCGTGGACTAGCGGAAGCACAGATACGCAGTATTTT.

The chain links TRBV27 to TRBJ2-7, with 9 bases matching TRBD1. Unmatched junction bases numbered 3, after V lost 5 bases and J lost 4 bases. CDR3 length equals 13 residues. From germline, CDR1 is MNHEY and CDR2 SMNVEV (reference sequence). The CDR3 is CASSRTGVYEQYF. The CDR3 DNA reads TGTGCCAGCAGTAGGACAGGGGTGTACGAGCAGTACTTC.

The chain joins TRBV5-5 to TRBJ1-2; a weak D match, TRBD1 (6 bases). The ends were cut back, 4 bases at V and 6 bases at J, with 31 bases in the middle. The CDR3 extends over 19 amino acids. Looked up from germline, CDR1 is SGHKS and CDR2 is YYEKEE (reference sequence). The CDR3 region has the DNA TGTGCCAGCAGCGTTATAGAGAGCAGGTTAATGAAGAGGGACAATGGCTACACCTTC. As protein: CASSVIESRLMKRDNGYTF.

This chain joins TRBV2 and TRBJ2-7; D not certain. Trimming stripped 5 bases from V and 6 bases from J, with 8 bases between. This CDR3 is built from 11 residues. Germline values: CDR1 SNHLY, CDR2 FYNNEI. The CDR3 spells CASSPPSEQYF. The CDR3 DNA follows: TGTGCCAGCAGTCCCCCCAGCGAGCAGTACTTC.

This clone showed up just a few times. This rearrangement joins TRBV23-1 to TRBJ1-5, with 8 bases lining up with TRBD1. TRBV23-1 is annotated as an ORF whose role is uncertain. The CDR3 totals 17 residues. V was clipped by 3 bases and J by 5 bases; unmatched bases: 12. CDR3 region: CASSHREDRGPDQPQHF. The CDR3, as DNA: TGCGCCAGCAGTCACAGGGAAGACAGGGGCCCCGATCAGCCCCAGCATTTT.

The chain employs TRBV14 and TRBJ1-3; no clear D gene. CDR3 length: 11 amino acids. V was trimmed by 8 bases and J by 4 bases, leaving 6 bases between them. Germline CDR1 SGHDN, CDR2 FVKESK. The CDR3 loop is CASSAGNTIYF. CDR3 in DNA: TGTGCCAGCTCCGCGGGAAACACCATATATTTT.

The V gene is TRBV3-1 (or the pseudogene TRBV3-2), the J gene TRBJ2-7, with 7 bases matching TRBD1. The CDR3 contains 15 residues. Trimming took 3 bases from V and 2 from J; bases not matched to a gene: 7. Germline CDR1 LGHDT, CDR2 YNNKEL (reference sequence). In nucleotides, the CDR3 is TGTGCCAGCAGCCAGGGGACAGCTCTTACCTACGAGCAGTACTTC. Its protein product is CASSQGTALTYEQYF.

The chain has TRBV5-8 and TRBJ2-5; TRBD1 aligns across 9 bases. Germline CDR1 is SGHTS and CDR2 is YDEGEE. The CDR3 has 16 amino acids. Trimming cost V 6 bases and J 0 bases; bases outside gene matches: 9. As DNA, the CDR3 is TGTGCCAGCAACCCGGGACAGGGCCCGCACCAAGAGACCCAGTACTTC. This codes for CASNPGQGPHQETQYF.